A selection of T cell receptor beta chains follows, all from one sample in a study of T-cell reconstitution after alpha-beta-depleted transplantation in children. Using its own MiXCR run on the PCR reads, TCRdb lists one record per CDR3 protein. In the table there are around 680,000 distinct CDR3 sequences, over 15% of which are singletons. The material sequenced was PBMCs from the stem cell graft donor, taken from the stem cell graft. Receptors originate from a human donor who donated a stem cell graft to a child with acute myeloid leukemia. Both conserved end residues are part of each CDR3. Fields, in order: D gene, clone size, V gene, J gene, CDR3 DNA, CDR3 protein. A D gene is named only where the DNA matches it firmly. The listing skips clone size in some rows; elsewhere it reads once, few, many or a size class.

d_gene: NA; abundance: NA; v_gene: TRBV11-2; j_gene: TRBJ1-1; CDR3nt: TGTGCCAGCAGCCCTAAAGGATTGATTGACACCAGAATGAACACTGAAGCTTTCTTT; CDR3aa: CASSPKGLIDTRMNTEAFF
d_gene: TRBD2; abundance: NA; v_gene: TRBV6-2/TRBV6-3; j_gene: TRBJ2-1; CDR3nt: TGTGCCAGCAGTTGGGGGGGTAATGAGCAGTTCTTC; CDR3aa: CASSWGGNEQFF
d_gene: NA; abundance: many; v_gene: TRBV20-1; j_gene: TRBJ1-1; CDR3nt: TGCAGTGCTAGGGTTCGGGCAGGGCATTTCTGCTTCTTT; CDR3aa: CSARVRAGHFCFF
d_gene: NA; abundance: NA; v_gene: TRBV20-1; j_gene: TRBJ2-1; CDR3nt: TGCTGTTTCCTCCGAGGGGGATCGAGCTCCTACAATGAGCAGTTCTTC; CDR3aa: CCFLRGGSSSYNEQFF
d_gene: NA; abundance: many; v_gene: TRBV20-1; j_gene: TRBJ2-7; CDR3nt: TGCAGTGCTAGAGTGGGGGACTACGAGCAGTACTTC; CDR3aa: CSARVGDYEQYF
d_gene: TRBD1; abundance: few; v_gene: TRBV7-9; j_gene: TRBJ2-5; CDR3nt: TGTGCCAGCAGCTTAACTGTGGGACAGGGGCTCCAAGAGACCCAGTACTTC; CDR3aa: CASSLTVGQGLQETQYF
d_gene: NA; abundance: many; v_gene: TRBV6-5; j_gene: TRBJ1-6; CDR3nt: TGTGCCAGCAGTTACTCGATCGGTCTCGGGTTGAGGTCACCCCTCCACTTT; CDR3aa: CASSYSIGLGLRSPLHF
d_gene: NA; abundance: NA; v_gene: TRBV20-1; j_gene: TRBJ2-1; CDR3nt: TGCAGTGCTAGAGATCGATCCAGCGGACGGACCTACAATGAGCAGTTCTTC; CDR3aa: CSARDRSSGRTYNEQFF
d_gene: NA; abundance: NA; v_gene: TRBV2; j_gene: TRBJ2-1; CDR3nt: TGTGCCAGCACGGGACAAAACAATGAGCAGTTCTTC; CDR3aa: CASTGQNNEQFF
d_gene: NA; abundance: many; v_gene: TRBV20-1; j_gene: TRBJ1-2; CDR3nt: TGCAGTGCTAGAGATGGAGGGGCTGGGTATGGCTACACCTTC; CDR3aa: CSARDGGAGYGYTF
d_gene: NA; abundance: many; v_gene: TRBV29-1; j_gene: TRBJ1-1; CDR3nt: TGCAGCGTTGGTGGGGGATTAAAGAACACTGAAGCTTTCTTT; CDR3aa: CSVGGGLKNTEAFF
d_gene: NA; abundance: many; v_gene: TRBV20-1; j_gene: TRBJ2-7; CDR3nt: TGCAGTGCTAGAAGTGCTTACGAGCAGTACTTC; CDR3aa: CSARSAYEQYF
d_gene: NA; abundance: few; v_gene: TRBV5-1; j_gene: TRBJ2-2; CDR3nt: TGCGCCAGCAGCTTGGCAAGGGTTGAAGGCACCGGGGAGCTGTTTTTT; CDR3aa: CASSLARVEGTGELFF
d_gene: NA; abundance: NA; v_gene: TRBV25-1; j_gene: TRBJ2-6; CDR3nt: TGTGCCAGCAGTGCCTTCTCTGGGGCCAACGTCCTGACTTTC; CDR3aa: CASSAFSGANVLTF
d_gene: NA; abundance: few; v_gene: TRBV7-2; j_gene: TRBJ2-5; CDR3nt: TGTGCCAGCAGCTTTTTGGCGGGGCTGGAGACCCAGTACTTC; CDR3aa: CASSFLAGLETQYF
d_gene: NA; abundance: NA; v_gene: TRBV4-1; j_gene: TRBJ2-3; CDR3nt: TGCGCCAGCAGCCAAGCACTTTATGGCACAGATACGCAGTATTTT; CDR3aa: CASSQALYGTDTQYF
d_gene: TRBD2; abundance: few; v_gene: TRBV20-1; j_gene: TRBJ2-5; CDR3nt: TGCAGTGGGGGGGGGGTACAGACCCAGTACTTC; CDR3aa: CSGGGVQTQYF
d_gene: NA; abundance: many; v_gene: TRBV20-1; j_gene: TRBJ1-6; CDR3nt: TGCAGTGCTAGTGACGGTAGCTCCTATAATTCACCCCTCCACTTT; CDR3aa: CSASDGSSYNSPLHF
d_gene: NA; abundance: few; v_gene: TRBV14; j_gene: TRBJ2-2; CDR3nt: TGTGCCAGCAGCCAAGAACGGCCCTTGAACACCGGGGAGCTGTTTTTT; CDR3aa: CASSQERPLNTGELFF
d_gene: NA; abundance: NA; v_gene: TRBV20-1; j_gene: TRBJ1-2; CDR3nt: TGCAGTGCTAGAAACAGGATCGTCCATGGCTACACATTC; CDR3aa: CSARNRIVHGYTF
d_gene: NA; abundance: NA; v_gene: TRBV15; j_gene: TRBJ1-2; CDR3nt: TGTGCCGCCAGCACTCGATCGGCCCTCACCTATGGCTACACCTTC; CDR3aa: CAASTRSALTYGYTF
d_gene: TRBD2; abundance: NA; v_gene: TRBV12-3/TRBV12-4; j_gene: TRBJ2-5; CDR3nt: TGTGCCAGCAGTTTGATAGCGGGGGGGCGTGAGACCCAGTACTTC; CDR3aa: CASSLIAGGRETQYF
d_gene: NA; abundance: NA; v_gene: TRBV6-6; j_gene: TRBJ2-1; CDR3nt: TGTGCCAGCAGTTACTCAAGGTGTGAGCAGTTCTTC; CDR3aa: CASSYSRCEQFF
d_gene: NA; abundance: many; v_gene: TRBV5-3; j_gene: TRBJ1-5; CDR3nt: TGTGCCAGAAGCCCAAGGGACGGCTACCAGCATTTT; CDR3aa: CARSPRDGYQHF
d_gene: NA; abundance: NA; v_gene: TRBV28; j_gene: TRBJ2-1; CDR3nt: TGTGCCAGCAGTTTAAGCTCCGAGGGTCCCGGGGGTTACAATGAGCAGTTCTTC; CDR3aa: CASSLSSEGPGGYNEQFF
d_gene: NA; abundance: many; v_gene: TRBV10-1; j_gene: TRBJ1-1; CDR3nt: TGCGCCAGCAGTGCCTCTCTCAGCCCCGACACTGAAGCTTTCTTT; CDR3aa: CASSASLSPDTEAFF
d_gene: NA; abundance: NA; v_gene: TRBV28; j_gene: TRBJ2-2; CDR3nt: TGTGCCAGCATGGGGTCTGGGGAGCTGTTTTTT; CDR3aa: CASMGSGELFF
d_gene: TRBD2; abundance: few; v_gene: TRBV7-9; j_gene: TRBJ2-1; CDR3nt: TGTGCCAGCAGCCGTCCTACTAGCGGGGGTGCCTACAATGAGCAGTTCTTC; CDR3aa: CASSRPTSGGAYNEQFF
d_gene: NA; abundance: many; v_gene: TRBV7-2; j_gene: TRBJ2-1; CDR3nt: TGTGCCAGCAGCTTAGTTCTGGAAAGCAATGAGCAGTTCTTC; CDR3aa: CASSLVLESNEQFF
d_gene: NA; abundance: many; v_gene: TRBV20-1; j_gene: TRBJ1-2; CDR3nt: TGCAGTGCCACGGGCCCCTGGGGCTACACCTTC; CDR3aa: CSATGPWGYTF
d_gene: NA; abundance: few; v_gene: TRBV5-4; j_gene: TRBJ2-5; CDR3nt: TGTGCCAGCAGCTTGGTCGCGGCAGGGATAAGTAAGACCCAGTACTTC; CDR3aa: CASSLVAAGISKTQYF
d_gene: NA; abundance: many; v_gene: TRBV20-1; j_gene: TRBJ2-5; CDR3nt: TGCAGTGCTAGAGACGGGCTAGAGACCCAGTACTTC; CDR3aa: CSARDGLETQYF
d_gene: TRBD1; abundance: NA; v_gene: TRBV4-3; j_gene: TRBJ2-7; CDR3nt: TGCGCCAGCAGCCAATATAGGGACAGTGACGCCTCCTACGAGCAGTACTTC; CDR3aa: CASSQYRDSDASYEQYF
d_gene: NA; abundance: many; v_gene: TRBV20-1; j_gene: TRBJ2-1; CDR3nt: TGCAGTGCTAGAAGACTAGGAGCGTTGGATGAGCAGTTCTTC; CDR3aa: CSARRLGALDEQFF
d_gene: NA; abundance: NA; v_gene: TRBV12-3/TRBV12-4; j_gene: TRBJ1-4; CDR3nt: TGTGCCAGCAGTTTAGAGACACCAATATCAGTTGCTTTT; CDR3aa: CASSLETPISVAF